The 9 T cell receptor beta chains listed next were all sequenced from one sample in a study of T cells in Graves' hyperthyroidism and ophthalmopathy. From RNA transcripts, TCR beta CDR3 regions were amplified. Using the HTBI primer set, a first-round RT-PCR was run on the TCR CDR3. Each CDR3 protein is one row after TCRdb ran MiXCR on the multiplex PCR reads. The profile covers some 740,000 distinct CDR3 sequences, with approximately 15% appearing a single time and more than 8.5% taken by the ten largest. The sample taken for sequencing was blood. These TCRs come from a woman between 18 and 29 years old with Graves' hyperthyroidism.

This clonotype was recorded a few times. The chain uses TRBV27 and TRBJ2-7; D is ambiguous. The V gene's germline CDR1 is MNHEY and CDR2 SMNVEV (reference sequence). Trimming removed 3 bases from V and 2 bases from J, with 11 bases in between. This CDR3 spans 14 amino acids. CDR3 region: CASSLHRSPYEQYF. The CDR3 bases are TGTGCCAGCAGTTTGCACAGATCCCCCTACGAGCAGTACTTC.

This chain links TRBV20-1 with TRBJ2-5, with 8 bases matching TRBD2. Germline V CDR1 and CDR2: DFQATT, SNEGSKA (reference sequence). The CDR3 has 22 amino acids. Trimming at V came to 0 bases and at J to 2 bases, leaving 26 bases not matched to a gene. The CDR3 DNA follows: TGCAGTGCTAGAGATCTGCGGTGGAGCGGGAGTTTCGTATTGGCGAGGCAAGAGACCCAGTACTTC. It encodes CSARDLRWSGSFVLARQETQYF.

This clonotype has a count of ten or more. The CDR3 loop reads CASSADHRGLNTEAFF. The CDR3 DNA reads TGTGCCAGCAGTGCTGATCACAGGGGGCTGAACACTGAAGCTTTCTTT. The chain couples TRBV2 to TRBJ1-1; the match to TRBD1 covers 9 bases. With V trimmed by 4 bases and J by 0 bases, 6 bases remained unmatched. Germline V lookup: CDR1 SNHLY, CDR2 FYNNEI. This CDR3 has 16 amino acids.

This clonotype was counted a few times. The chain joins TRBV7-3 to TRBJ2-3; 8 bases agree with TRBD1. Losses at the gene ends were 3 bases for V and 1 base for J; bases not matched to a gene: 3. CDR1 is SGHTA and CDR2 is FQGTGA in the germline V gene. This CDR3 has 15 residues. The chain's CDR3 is CASSFGQGGTDTQYF. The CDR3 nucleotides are TGTGCCAGCAGCTTTGGACAGGGAGGCACAGATACGCAGTATTTT.

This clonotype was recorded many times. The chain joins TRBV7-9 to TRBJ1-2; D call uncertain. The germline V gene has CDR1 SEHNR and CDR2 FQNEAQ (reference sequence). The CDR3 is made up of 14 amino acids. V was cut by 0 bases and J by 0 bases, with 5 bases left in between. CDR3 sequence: CASSLARANYGYTF. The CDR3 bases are TGTGCCAGCAGCTTAGCGAGGGCTAACTATGGCTACACCTTC.

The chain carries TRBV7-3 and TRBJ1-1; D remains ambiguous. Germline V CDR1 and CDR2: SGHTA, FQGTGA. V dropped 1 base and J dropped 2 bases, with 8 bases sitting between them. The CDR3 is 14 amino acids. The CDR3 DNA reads TGTGCCAGCAGCTTAATGGCAGAAAACACTGAAGCTTTCTTT. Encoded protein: CASSLMAENTEAFF.

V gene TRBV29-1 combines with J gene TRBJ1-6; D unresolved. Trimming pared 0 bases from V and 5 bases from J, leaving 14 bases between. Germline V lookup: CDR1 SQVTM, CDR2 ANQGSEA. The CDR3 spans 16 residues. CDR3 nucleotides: TGCAGCGTTGAAGAGGGGAGGGCCGGCGATAATTCACCCCTCCACTTT. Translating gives CSVEEGRAGDNSPLHF. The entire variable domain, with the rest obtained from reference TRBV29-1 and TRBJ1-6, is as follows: SAVISQKPSRDICQRGTSLTIQCQVDSQVTMMFWYRQQPGQSLTLIATANQGSEATYESGFVIDKFPISRPNLTFSTLTVSNMSPEDSSIYLCSVEEGRAGDNSPLHFGNGTRLTVT.

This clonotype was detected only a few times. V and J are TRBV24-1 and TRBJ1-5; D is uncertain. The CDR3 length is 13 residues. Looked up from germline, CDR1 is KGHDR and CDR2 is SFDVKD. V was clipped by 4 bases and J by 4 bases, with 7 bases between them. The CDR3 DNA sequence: TGTGCCACCAGTGAGGGGAGGAATCAGCCCCAGCATTTT. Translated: CATSEGRNQPQHF.

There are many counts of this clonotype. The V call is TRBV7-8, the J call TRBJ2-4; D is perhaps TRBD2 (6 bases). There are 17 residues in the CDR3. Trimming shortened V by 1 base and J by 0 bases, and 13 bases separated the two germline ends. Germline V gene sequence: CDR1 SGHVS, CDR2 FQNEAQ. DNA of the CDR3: TGTGCCAGCAGCTTAGTTAGCCGGGAGCGAGCCAAAAACATTCAGTACTTC. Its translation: CASSLVSRERAKNIQYF.